In this sample, the clone carrying this TCR beta chain turned up a few times. The target antigen is unknown. The germline gene is not matched at one end of the junction; a read error may be the cause. The same CDR3 also results from other DNA sequences found in this sample. This entry is derived from a study of metastatic and nonmetastatic thyroid tumors. The overall study: Patients with malignant and benign thyroid disease provided blood and tumor or nodule tissue, whose repertoires were compared. Study-level results: Patients with malignant thyroid tumors reportedly had significantly higher TCR beta diversity than those with benign nodules, in blood and tumor.

In the authors' workflow: Researchers built a distant-metastasis classifier for papillary thyroid cancer that drew on CDR3 differences across clinicopathological groups. MiXCR re-clonotyped the PCR reads for TCRdb. In this record, the V and J calls reflect TCRdb's handling and not the investigators' own analysis. The repertoire has over 3,500 clones, approximately 35% of them found once; the top ten carry around 35%. Until they underwent thyroid surgery, no patient had received any treatment. The sequencing sample was made of tumor tissue. The clonotype originates from a male donor with papillary thyroid cancer or a benign thyroid nodule (not recorded which). Some clones in this sample may be carry-over from other donors' samples.

The CDR3 sequence: CASSLPSGQLGREQYF. Written as DNA, the CDR3 is TGCGCCAGCAGTTTACCGTCGGGACAGCTAGGTAGAGAGCAGTACTTC. The V call is TRBV28, the J call TRBJ2-7, with 7 bases lining up with TRBD1. CDR1 and CDR2 from the germline V gene are MDHEN and SYDVKM. The CDR3 is made up of 16 amino acids.